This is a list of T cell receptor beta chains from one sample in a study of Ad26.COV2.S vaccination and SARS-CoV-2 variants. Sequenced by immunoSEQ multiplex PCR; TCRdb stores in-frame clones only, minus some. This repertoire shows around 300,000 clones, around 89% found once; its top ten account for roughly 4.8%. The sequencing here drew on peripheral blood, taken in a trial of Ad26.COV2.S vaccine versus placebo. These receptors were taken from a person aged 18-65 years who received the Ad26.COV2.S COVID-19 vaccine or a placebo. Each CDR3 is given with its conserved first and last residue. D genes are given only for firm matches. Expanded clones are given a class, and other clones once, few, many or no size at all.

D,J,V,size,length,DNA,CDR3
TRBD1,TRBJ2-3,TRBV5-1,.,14,TGCGCCAGCAGCTTGGCACAGGGGTCAGATACGCAGTATTTT,CASSLAQGSDTQYF
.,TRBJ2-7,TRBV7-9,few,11,TGTGCCAGCAGCTTAAGCGGCGAGCAGTACTTC,CASSLSGEQYF
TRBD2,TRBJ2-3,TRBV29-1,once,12,TGCAGCACAAAGCGGGGCGCAGATACGCAGTATTTT,CSTKRGADTQYF
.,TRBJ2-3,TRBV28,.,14,TGTGCCAGCAGTTTAGGGGGGATCACAGATACGCAGTATTTT,CASSLGGITDTQYF
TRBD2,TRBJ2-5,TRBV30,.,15,TGTGCCTGGATGGGGACTAGCGGGAGTAGAGAGACCCAGTACTTC,CAWMGTSGSRETQYF
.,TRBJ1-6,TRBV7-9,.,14,TGTGCCAGCAGCTTAAACGATCGGGGTTCACCCCTCCACTTT,CASSLNDRGSPLHF
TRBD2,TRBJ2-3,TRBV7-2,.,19,TGTGCCAGCAGCTTGCCGGGACTAGCGGGGGGCGTTAGCACAGATACGCAGTATTTT,CASSLPGLAGGVSTDTQYF
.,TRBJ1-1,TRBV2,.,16,TGTGCCAGCAGCCTGACAGGTTGGCTGCGGAACACTGAAGCTTTCTTT,CASSLTGWLRNTEAFF
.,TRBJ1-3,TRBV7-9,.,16,TGTGCCAGCAGCTTCGGGCAGGGACGGGCTGGAAACACCATATATTTT,CASSFGQGRAGNTIYF
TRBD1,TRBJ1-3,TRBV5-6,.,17,TGTGCCAGCAGCCTGAACAGGGGGCGACGCTCTGGAAACACCATATATTTT,CASSLNRGRRSGNTIYF
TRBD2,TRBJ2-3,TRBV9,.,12,TGTGCCAGCAGTTCCCCTAGCGGGATGCAGTATTTT,CASSSPSGMQYF
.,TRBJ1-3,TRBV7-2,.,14,TGTGCCAGCAGATACGGGGGATCTGGAAACACCATATATTTT,CASRYGGSGNTIYF
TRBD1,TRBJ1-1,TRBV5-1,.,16,TGCGCCAGCAGACCTAGACAGGGGGCGATGAACACTGAAGCTTTCTTT,CASRPRQGAMNTEAFF
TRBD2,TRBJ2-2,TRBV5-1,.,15,TGCGCCCGCAGGGCCGGGGGGGAAGGCACCGGGGAGCTGTTTTTT,CARRAGGEGTGELFF
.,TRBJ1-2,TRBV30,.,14,TGTGCCTGGAGTGCGGCACCGAATAACTATGGCTACACCTTC,CAWSAAPNNYGYTF
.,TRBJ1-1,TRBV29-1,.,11,TGCAGCGTTGTGGGGGAAACTGAAGCTTTCTTT,CSVVGETEAFF
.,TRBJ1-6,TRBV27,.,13,TGTGCCAGCAGTTTATGGGGGAGATCACCCCTCCACTTT,CASSLWGRSPLHF
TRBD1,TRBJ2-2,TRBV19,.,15,TGTGCCAGTAGGCCGGGACAGGGGCCCACCGGGGAGCTGTTTTTT,CASRPGQGPTGELFF
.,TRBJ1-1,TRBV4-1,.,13,TGCGCCAGCAGCCAACTAACAGGCACTGAAGCTTTCTTT,CASSQLTGTEAFF
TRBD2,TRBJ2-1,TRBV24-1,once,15,TGTGCCACCAGTGACCCTAGCGGCCATTACAATGAGCAGTTCTTC,CATSDPSGHYNEQFF
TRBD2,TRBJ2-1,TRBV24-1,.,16,TGTGCCACCAGTGATTCCCGTAGCGGGGGTTACAATGAGCAGTTCTTC,CATSDSRSGGYNEQFF
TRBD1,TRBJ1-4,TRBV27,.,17,TGTGCCAGCAGTACCGATTGGGACAGGGTACCTAATGAAAAACTGTTTTTT,CASSTDWDRVPNEKLFF
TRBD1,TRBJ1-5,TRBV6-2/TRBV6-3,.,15,TGTGCCAGCAGTGTACAAACAGGGGGCGGTCAGCCCCAGCATTTT,CASSVQTGGGQPQHF
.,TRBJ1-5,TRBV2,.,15,TGTGCCAGCAGCGCCGGGAGGGGAAGCAATCAGCCCCAGCATTTT,CASSAGRGSNQPQHF
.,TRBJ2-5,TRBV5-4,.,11,TGTGCCAGCAGCTTGAGAGAGACCCAGTACTTC,CASSLRETQYF
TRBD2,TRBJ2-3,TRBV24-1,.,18,TGTGCCACCAGTGATCCAGGTTTAGCGGGAGGTGGCACAGATACGCAGTATTTT,CATSDPGLAGGGTDTQYF